What follows are 21 T cell receptor beta chains derived from one specimen sequenced in a study of T cell responses to AZD1222 COVID-19 vaccine. TCRdb's copy holds only in-frame clones and misses some; the assay was immunoSEQ multiplex PCR. The repertoire includes roughly 200,000 clones, 90% to 95% of them detected once, and more than 1.5% sits in the top ten. The sequencing used peripheral blood, collected 28 days after the second AZD1222 dose. All receptors derive from an adult who received the AZD1222 COVID-19 vaccine.

V and J are TRBV24-1 and TRBJ2-3, with 8 bases that match TRBD1. V dropped 7 bases and J dropped 2; count of bases not matched to a gene: 7. This CDR3 region has 15 residues. CDR1 is KGHDR, CDR2 SFDVKD, per germline. This CDR3 reads CATSATGALTDTQYF. CDR3 nucleotides: TGTGCCACCAGCGCGACAGGGGCGCTCACAGATACGCAGTATTTT.

The J gene is TRBJ1-6, the V gene TRBV5-4; 7 positions agree with TRBD1. Germline CDR1 SGHNT, CDR2 YYREEE (reference sequence). J lost 7 bases, V lost 3 bases, and 7 bases had no gene match. The length of the CDR3 is 15 residues. The CDR3 coding sequence is TGTGCCAGCAGCTCCCCGACAGGGCGAAATTCACCCCTCCACTTT. It yields the protein CASSSPTGRNSPLHF.

This chain joins TRBV29-1 and TRBJ1-1, with a possible D match to TRBD1 (5 bases). Germline-derived CDR1 and CDR2 are SQVTM and ANQGSEA. V was cut by 4 bases and J by 0 bases, with 12 bases left in between. The CDR3 is made up of 14 amino acids. This CDR3 reads CSVVAGNMNTEAFF. The CDR3 DNA sequence: TGCAGCGTTGTGGCAGGGAACATGAACACTGAAGCTTTCTTT.

This clone came up once. The chain uses TRBV25-1 and TRBJ1-6; D is possibly TRBD1 (6 bases). Trimming shortened V by 8 bases and J by 6 bases, and 14 bases separated the two germline ends. In germline, CDR1 is MGHDK, CDR2 SYGVNS. This CDR3 contains 14 residues. The CDR3, as DNA: TGTGCCAGCCGCGCGGGGGGCTCTAATTCACCCCTCCACTTT. This encodes CASRAGGSNSPLHF.

The V and J genes are TRBV4-1 and TRBJ1-4; D is uncertain. The CDR3 sequence is 15 residues long. V dropped 2 bases and J dropped 7 bases, with 14 bases sitting between them. Germline V gene sequence: CDR1 MGHRA, CDR2 YSYEKL. Here the CDR3 DNA reads TGCGCCAGCAGCCAAAAGGCGAATACCTTTGAAAAACTGTTTTTT. It yields the protein CASSQKANTFEKLFF.

This clone has only one observation. This chain connects TRBV19 to TRBJ2-5, with D perhaps matching TRBD1 (6 bases). CDR1 and CDR2 from the germline V gene are LNHDA and SQIVND (reference sequence). With 6 bases removed from V and 5 bases from J, the gap between germline ends came to 16 bases. CDR3 length: 14 amino acids. DNA for the CDR3: TGTGCCAGTAGCACAGGGCTGGGGGTGGAGACCCAGTACTTC. Translated: CASSTGLGVETQYF. Based on the CDR3 plus reference TRBV19 and TRBJ2-5, the full variable domain is DGGITQSPKYLFRKEGQNVTLSCEQNLNHDAMYWYRQDPGQGLRLIYYSQIVNDFQKGDIAEGYSVSREKKESFPLTVTSAQKNPTAFYLCASSTGLGVETQYFGPGTRLLVL.

CDR3 region: CASSLTSGPYEQYF. The CDR3 nucleotides are TGTGCCAGCAGCTTGACTAGCGGACCATACGAGCAGTACTTC. The rearrangement links TRBV7-8 to TRBJ2-7, with 9 bases identical to TRBD2. The CDR3 contains 14 residues. J gave up 4 bases and V 3 bases, and 4 bases lay outside the gene matches. Germline V gene lookup returns CDR1 SGHVS and CDR2 FQNEAQ.

J is TRBJ1-3 and V is TRBV12-5; D is ambiguous. Germline-derived CDR1 and CDR2 are LGHNT and FRNRAP. Trimming took off 1 base at V and 4 bases at J, with 8 bases between the two ends. The CDR3 sequence is 14 residues long. Here the CDR3 reads CASGLATGGNTIYF. CDR3 DNA sequence: TGTGCTAGTGGTTTGGCCACGGGCGGAAACACCATATATTTT.

The chain is built from TRBV5-4 and TRBJ2-1; 8 nucleotides agree with TRBD2. In germline, CDR1 is SGHNT, CDR2 YYREEE (reference sequence). The CDR3 contains 16 residues. Germline trimming cut 0 bases from V and 4 bases from J; bases unmatched to any gene: 6. The chain's CDR3 is CASSLGYSGSYNEQFF. The CDR3 DNA follows: TGTGCCAGCAGCTTGGGATACAGCGGGAGTTACAATGAGCAGTTCTTC.

This chain connects TRBV10-3 to TRBJ1-1; D gene unclear. Per the germline V gene, CDR1 is ENHRY and CDR2 is SYGVKD. V lost 0 bases, J lost 3 bases, and 8 bases lay in between. The length of the CDR3 is 14 residues. Written as DNA, the CDR3 is TGTGCCATCAGTGAGTCCCCCGGGCACACTGAAGCTTTCTTT. Translating gives CAISESPGHTEAFF.

The chain combines TRBV14 with TRBJ1-1; D might be TRBD1 (5 bases). Germline V gives CDR1 SGHDN, CDR2 FVKESK. The V and J ends lost 1 base and 5 bases respectively, with 20 bases between them. This CDR3 is built from 17 residues. The CDR3 DNA sequence: TGTGCCAGCAGCCAAGTTAAGGCAGGGATACCGTGGACTGAAGCTTTCTTT. It encodes CASSQVKAGIPWTEAFF.

In this sample, this clone turned up a few times. The rearrangement uses TRBV18 and TRBJ1-2, with a tentative D call TRBD1 (5 bases). This CDR3 has 13 amino acids. The germline CDR1 and CDR2 sequences are KGHSH and LQKENI. The V end was cut by 4 bases, the J end by 1 base, with 7 bases between. DNA for the CDR3: TGTGCCAGCTCACTTGGGGGTAACTATGGCTACACCTTC. Its translation is CASSLGGNYGYTF.

The chain links TRBV19 to TRBJ1-6; 9 bases map to TRBD1. Trimming cost V 7 bases and J 8 bases; bases outside gene matches: 3. CDR1 and CDR2 (germline): LNHDA, SQIVND (reference sequence). The CDR3 is 13 amino acids. CDR3 coding DNA: TGTGCCAGTACAACAGGGGGCCATTCACCCCTCCACTTT. This gives the protein CASTTGGHSPLHF.

This clone was observed a handful of times. The chain is built from TRBV20-1 and TRBJ1-4; unclear D gene. Trimming pared 2 bases from V and 8 bases from J, leaving 6 bases between. Germline assignment: CDR1 DFQATT and CDR2 SNEGSKA (reference sequence). The CDR3 loop spans 11 amino acids. CDR3 DNA: TGCAGTGCTAGATCGGAGGAAAAACTGTTTTTT. This sequence encodes CSARSEEKLFF.

The chain joins TRBV7-2 to TRBJ1-5; TRBD1 is a possible D gene (5 bases). The ends were cut back, 5 bases at V and 3 bases at J, with 11 bases in the middle. Germline values: CDR1 SGHTA, CDR2 FQGNSA. The CDR3 is 14 residues long. The DNA of the CDR3 is TGTGCCAGCAGCGAACAGGTTATCAATCAGCCCCAGCATTTT. Translated: CASSEQVINQPQHF.

In its sample, this clone was seen once. The chain combines TRBV7-2 with TRBJ2-1, with a weak D call TRBD1 (5 bases). The CDR3 length is 15 residues. The V end was cut by 4 bases, the J end by 6 bases, with 16 bases between. Looked up from germline, CDR1 is SGHTA and CDR2 is FQGNSA. In DNA form, the CDR3 reads TGTGCCAGCAGCTCCCAGGGTTGGAGTAGCAATGAGCAGTTCTTC. Its translation is CASSSQGWSSNEQFF.

The sample holds one count of this clone. The genes are TRBV5-8 and TRBJ2-3, with 14 bases identical to TRBD2. CDR3 length: 15 amino acids. CDR1 is SGHTS, CDR2 YDEGEE, per germline. The trim removed 5 bases at V and 9 bases at J, leaving 8 bases unmatched. CDR3 in DNA: TGTGCCAGCAGGCAGGGGACTAGCGGGAGAAAAACGCAGTATTTT. This codes for CASRQGTSGRKTQYF. The complete variable domain, with remaining parts taken from reference TRBV5-8 and TRBJ2-3, reads EAGVTQSPTHLIKTRGQQATLRCSPISGHTSVYWYQQALGLGLQFLLWYDEGEERNRGNFPPRFSGRQFPNYSSELNVNALELEDSALYLCASRQGTSGRKTQYFGPGTRLTVL.

This clone was detected only once. V usage is TRBV7-2 and J usage is TRBJ1-2, with D uncertain. Germline assignment: CDR1 SGHTA and CDR2 FQGNSA. The CDR3 length is 15 residues. V was cut by 5 bases and J by 0 bases, with 13 bases left in between. The CDR3 here is CASSTQKGSNYGYTF. CDR3 nucleotides: TGTGCCAGCAGCACCCAGAAAGGGTCTAACTATGGCTACACCTTC.

The V and J genes are TRBV19 and TRBJ1-2; 7 bases map to TRBD1. CDR1 is LNHDA, CDR2 SQIVND, per germline (reference sequence). V lost 7 bases, J lost 3 bases, and 8 bases stayed unmatched. The CDR3 is made up of 14 amino acids. The CDR3 DNA follows: TGTGCCAGTACTCAGGGGGTTCGAGACTATGGCTACACCTTC. It is translated as CASTQGVRDYGYTF. The full variable domain, its missing parts supplied by reference TRBV19 and TRBJ1-2, is DGGITQSPKYLFRKEGQNVTLSCEQNLNHDAMYWYRQDPGQGLRLIYYSQIVNDFQKGDIAEGYSVSREKKESFPLTVTSAQKNPTAFYLCASTQGVRDYGYTFGSGTRLTVV.

This chain joins TRBV15 and TRBJ1-1; D ambiguous. Germline V gives CDR1 LNHNV, CDR2 YYDKDF (reference sequence). The germline V and J ends were trimmed by 3 bases and 5 bases, with 10 bases remaining between them. The CDR3 is 13 residues long. The CDR3 spells CATSSTPSTEAFF. In nucleotides, the CDR3 is TGTGCCACCAGCAGTACGCCTTCGACTGAAGCTTTCTTT.

This clone was seen only a few times. The chain carries TRBV6-6 and TRBJ1-5; D not resolved. This CDR3 spans 13 amino acids. CDR1 is MNHNY and CDR2 is SVGAGI in the germline V gene (reference sequence). The V end was cut by 2 bases, the J end by 4 bases, with 6 bases between. The CDR3 DNA is TGTGCCAGCAGTTACCCCAATAATCAGCCCCAGCATTTT. Amino acids: CASSYPNNQPQHF.